A single sample gave rise to the 7 T cell receptor beta chains below, sequenced in a study of identical twins. TCRdb reprocessed the 5' RACE reads via MiXCR and lists one record per CDR3 protein. Of 300,000 to 350,000 distinct CDR3 sequences listed, 10% to 15% were seen once; the top ten hold around 7.2%. These data also featured in a second study, about yellow fever vaccine responses in identical twins.

Sequencing was carried out using CD8+ T cells sorted from blood. These receptors all stem from a woman between 18 and 29 years old in good health.

This chain links TRBV12-3 or TRBV12-4 with TRBJ1-4; no definite D call. CDR3 length: 15 amino acids. Trimming removed 4 bases at V and 8 bases at J, with 17 bases between. The CDR3 reads CASSSDDRGGEKLFF. The CDR3 DNA reads TGTGCCAGCAGTTCCGACGACCGCGGAGGCGAAAAACTGTTTTTT.

This chain joins TRBV5-1 and TRBJ2-3, with 10 bases fitting TRBD1. Germline CDR1 is SGHRS and CDR2 is YFSETQ. The CDR3 covers 16 residues. The V segment lost 0 bases and the J segment 2 bases; nucleotides outside the gene matches: 3. The CDR3: CASSLGDRGSTDTQYF. CDR3 nucleotide sequence: TGCGCCAGCAGCTTGGGGGACAGGGGTTCCACAGATACGCAGTATTTT.

As for this clonotype: A single base separates this from a much larger clone, so it may be a read error. The chain joins TRBV7-6 to TRBJ2-3; no definite D call. The CDR3 is 13 amino acids. V lost 2 bases and J 4 bases, leaving 7 bases between the germline ends. Germline assignment: CDR1 SGHVS and CDR2 FNYEAQ. The CDR3 region has the DNA TGTGCCAGCAGCTTAAAGGTGGCAGATACGCAGTATTTT. Its protein product is CASSLKVADTQYF.

This clonotype was detected ten times or more. The chain employs TRBV6-2 or TRBV6-3 and TRBJ2-1, with TRBD2 matching 8 bases. The CDR3 covers 14 residues. CDR1 is MNHEY, CDR2 SVGEGT, per germline. The J segment lost 4 bases and the V segment lost 5 bases, leaving 4 bases of the junction unmatched. The CDR3 DNA reads TGTGCCAGCAGTATAGCGGGGATATACAATGAGCAGTTCTTC. Residues: CASSIAGIYNEQFF.

This clonotype was counted between two and nine times. The J gene is TRBJ2-1, the V gene TRBV20-1; 10 bases are shared with TRBD2. The CDR3 is 16 amino acids. V lost 5 bases, J lost 4 bases, and 11 bases stayed unmatched. CDR1 is DFQATT and CDR2 is SNEGSKA in the germline V gene (reference sequence). CDR3 bases: TGCAGTGCTTTCACCAAAGGGACTAGCGATTACAATGAGCAGTTCTTC. It encodes CSAFTKGTSDYNEQFF.

In its sample, this clonotype was seen a few times. This rearrangement joins TRBV4-1 to TRBJ2-1; 10 nucleotides line up with TRBD2. This CDR3 comprises 14 residues. Per the germline V gene, CDR1 is MGHRA and CDR2 is YSYEKL. With V trimmed by 3 bases and J by 6 bases, 2 bases remained unmatched. The CDR3 nucleotides read TGCGCCAGCAGCCATTGGACTAGCGGCAATGAGCAGTTCTTC. Translating gives CASSHWTSGNEQFF.

This clonotype was seen more than once but under ten times. The chain carries TRBV6-1 and TRBJ2-1; 13 nucleotides match TRBD2. The CDR3 length is 19 residues. Per germline, CDR1 MNHNS and CDR2 SASEGT. V was clipped by 2 bases and J by 0 bases; unmatched bases: 7. The CDR3, as DNA: TGTGCCAGCAGTGAACTGGGGACTAGCGGGGTTCTCTCCTACAATGAGCAGTTCTTC. The encoded protein is CASSELGTSGVLSYNEQFF.